This TCR beta chain was documented in a study of T cell clonality in common variable immunodeficiency. Concerning this clone: Its cognate antigen is unknown. The read stops 3 residues short of the end of the CDR3; the missing end is completed from the germline J gene.

CDR1 and CDR2 from the germline V gene are GTSNPN and SVGIG (reference sequence). Trimming removed 6 bases at V and 3 bases at J, with 26 bases between. This CDR3 is built from 17 residues. The method was immunoSEQ multiplex PCR; TCRdb's version includes in-frame clones alone and lacks a portion of them. There are some 45,000 clones in the sample, none observed a single time. General study results and limits: CVID patient heterogeneity limited repertoire-clinical complication correlations.

V gene TRBV30 combines with J gene TRBJ1-1; D might be TRBD1 (6 bases). The sequenced material came from peripheral blood mononuclear cells. The sequence derives from a person aged 18 to 75 in good health. This CDR3 reads CACFPRDTNRGDTEAFF. The CDR3 DNA, read in part, is TGTGCCTGTTTTCCCCGGGACACCAATCGTGGGGACACTGAA.